The T cell receptor (beta chain) under discussion was sequenced for a study of T cell changes during pregnancy in multiple sclerosis. V shed 1 base and J shed 3 bases, with 6 bases lying between them. This CDR3 contains 13 residues. Germline values: CDR1 SGHRS, CDR2 YFSETQ. There are a few counts of this clone. This table comes from immunoSEQ multiplex PCR, and its TCRdb copy is limited to in-frame clones, with some not included. Of some 80,000 clones detected, around 94% appear once; the ten largest clones hold more than 0.12%. This chain links TRBV5-1 with TRBJ2-3; D is uncertain. Sequencing used CD4+ T cells from peripheral blood mononuclear cells, obtained after pregnancy. The TCR sequence derives from a female donor with multiple sclerosis, enrolled in a pregnancy study. The CDR3 loop reads CASSLHRTDTQYF. CDR3 DNA: TGCGCCAGCAGCTTGCATCGGACAGATACGCAGTATTTT.